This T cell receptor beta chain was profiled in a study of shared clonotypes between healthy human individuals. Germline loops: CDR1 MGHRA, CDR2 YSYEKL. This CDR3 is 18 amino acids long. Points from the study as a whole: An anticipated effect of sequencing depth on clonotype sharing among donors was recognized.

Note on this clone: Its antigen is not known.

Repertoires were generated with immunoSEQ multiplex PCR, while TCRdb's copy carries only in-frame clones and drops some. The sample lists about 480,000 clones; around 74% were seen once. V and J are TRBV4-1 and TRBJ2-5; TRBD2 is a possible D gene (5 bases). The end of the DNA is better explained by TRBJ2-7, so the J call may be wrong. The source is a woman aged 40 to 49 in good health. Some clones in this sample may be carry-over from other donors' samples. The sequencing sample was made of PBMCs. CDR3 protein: CASSQDVGSSRPSYEQYF. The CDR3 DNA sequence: TGCGCCAGCAGCCAAGATGTGGGGTCTAGCCGACCGTCCTACGAGCAGTACTTC.